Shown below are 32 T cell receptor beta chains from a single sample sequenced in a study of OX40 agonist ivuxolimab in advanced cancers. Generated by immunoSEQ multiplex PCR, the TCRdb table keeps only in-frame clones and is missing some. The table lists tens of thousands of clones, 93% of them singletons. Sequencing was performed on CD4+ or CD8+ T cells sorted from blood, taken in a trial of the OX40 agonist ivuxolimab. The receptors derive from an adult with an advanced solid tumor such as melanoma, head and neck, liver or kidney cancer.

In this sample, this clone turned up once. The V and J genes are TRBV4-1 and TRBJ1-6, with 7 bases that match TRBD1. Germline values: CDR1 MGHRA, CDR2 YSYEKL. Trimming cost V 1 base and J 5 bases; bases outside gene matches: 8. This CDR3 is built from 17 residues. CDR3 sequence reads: CASSQGMDRKNNSPLHF. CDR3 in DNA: TGCGCCAGCAGCCAAGGGATGGACAGGAAAAATAATTCACCCCTCCACTTT.

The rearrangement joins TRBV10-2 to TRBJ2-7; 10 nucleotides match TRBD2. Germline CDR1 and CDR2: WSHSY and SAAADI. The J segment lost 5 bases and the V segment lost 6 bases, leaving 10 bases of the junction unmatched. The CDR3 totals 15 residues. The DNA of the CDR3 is TGCGCCAGCAGCGCTGCGGGACTAGCGAACGACGAGCAGTACTTC. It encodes CASSAAGLANDEQYF.

The CDR3 sequence is CASSLFEDNEQFF. Here the CDR3 DNA reads TGTGCCAGCAGTTTATTCGAGGACAATGAGCAGTTCTTC. The chain joins TRBV27 to TRBJ2-1; D gene uncertain. Germline CDR1 MNHEY, CDR2 SMNVEV (reference sequence). CDR3 size: 13 residues. Trimming pared 1 base from V and 5 bases from J, leaving 6 bases between.

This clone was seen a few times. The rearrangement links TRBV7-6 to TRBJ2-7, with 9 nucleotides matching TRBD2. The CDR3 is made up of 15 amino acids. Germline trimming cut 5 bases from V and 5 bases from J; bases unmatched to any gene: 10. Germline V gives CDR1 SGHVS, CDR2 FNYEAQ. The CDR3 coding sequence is TGTGCCAGCAGCCCACGGACTAGCGTGCGTCACGAGCAGTACTTC. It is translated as CASSPRTSVRHEQYF.

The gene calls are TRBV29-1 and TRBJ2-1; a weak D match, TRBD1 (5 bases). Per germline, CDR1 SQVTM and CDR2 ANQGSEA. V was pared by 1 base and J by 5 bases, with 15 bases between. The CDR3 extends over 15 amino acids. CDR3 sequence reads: CSVEGSQGKNNEQFF. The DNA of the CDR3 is TGCAGCGTTGAAGGGTCCCAGGGTAAGAACAATGAGCAGTTCTTC.

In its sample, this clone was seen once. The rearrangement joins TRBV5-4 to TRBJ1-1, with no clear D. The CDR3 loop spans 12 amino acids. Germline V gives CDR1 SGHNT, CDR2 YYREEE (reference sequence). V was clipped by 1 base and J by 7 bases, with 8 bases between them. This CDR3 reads CASSLTNLEAFF. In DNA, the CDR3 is TGTGCCAGCAGCTTGACGAACCTTGAAGCTTTCTTT.

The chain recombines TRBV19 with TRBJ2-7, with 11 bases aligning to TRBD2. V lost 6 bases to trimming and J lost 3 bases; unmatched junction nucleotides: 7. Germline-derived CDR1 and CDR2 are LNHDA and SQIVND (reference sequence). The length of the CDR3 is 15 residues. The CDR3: CASSPTGTSGYEQYF. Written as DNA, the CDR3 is TGTGCCAGTAGCCCTACCGGGACTAGCGGCTACGAGCAGTACTTC.

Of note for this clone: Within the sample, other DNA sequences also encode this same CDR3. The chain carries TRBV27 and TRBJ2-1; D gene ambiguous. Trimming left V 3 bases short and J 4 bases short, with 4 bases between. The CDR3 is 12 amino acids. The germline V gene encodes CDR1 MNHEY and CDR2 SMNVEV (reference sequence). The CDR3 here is CASSLGYNEQFF. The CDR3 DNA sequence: TGTGCCAGCAGTTTGGGATACAATGAGCAGTTCTTC.

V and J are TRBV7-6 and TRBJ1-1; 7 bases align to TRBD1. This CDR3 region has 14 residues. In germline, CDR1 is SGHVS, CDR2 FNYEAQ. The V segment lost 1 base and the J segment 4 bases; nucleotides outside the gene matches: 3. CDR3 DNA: TGTGCCAGCAGCTTAGACAGGGGAGGCACTGAAGCTTTCTTT. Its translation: CASSLDRGGTEAFF.

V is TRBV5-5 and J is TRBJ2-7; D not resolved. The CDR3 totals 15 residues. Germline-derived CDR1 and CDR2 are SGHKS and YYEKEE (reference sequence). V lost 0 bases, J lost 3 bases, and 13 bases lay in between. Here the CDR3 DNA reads TGTGCCAGCAGCTTGGAGTTGAAGGGTTTCTACGAGCAGTACTTC. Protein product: CASSLELKGFYEQYF.

The CDR3 DNA is TGTGCCAGCGGACAGGGTACCACTGAAGCTTTCTTT. This gives the protein CASGQGTTEAFF. This sequence joins TRBV2 and TRBJ1-1; 8 positions match TRBD1. V was clipped by 8 bases and J by 4 bases; unmatched bases: 3. The CDR3 spans 12 residues. Germline V gene sequence: CDR1 SNHLY, CDR2 FYNNEI.

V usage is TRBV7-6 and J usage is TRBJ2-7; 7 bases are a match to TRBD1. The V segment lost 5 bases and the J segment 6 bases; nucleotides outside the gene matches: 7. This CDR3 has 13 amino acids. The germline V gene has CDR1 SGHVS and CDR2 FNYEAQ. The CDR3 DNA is TGTGCCAGCAGCCCTACAGGGGCGGGCGAGCAGTACTTC. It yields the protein CASSPTGAGEQYF.

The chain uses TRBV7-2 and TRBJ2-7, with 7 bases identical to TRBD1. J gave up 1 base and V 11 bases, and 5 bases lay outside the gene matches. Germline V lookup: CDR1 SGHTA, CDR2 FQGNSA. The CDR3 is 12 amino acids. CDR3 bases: TGTGCCCTGGAACAGGGGTCCTACGAGCAGTACTTC. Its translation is CALEQGSYEQYF.

CDR3 sequence reads: CASTLGGSSYNEQFF. In DNA form, the CDR3 reads TGTGCCAGCACCCTAGGCGGGAGCTCCTACAATGAGCAGTTCTTC. The V and J genes are TRBV14 and TRBJ2-1, with 7 bases that match TRBD2. Germline CDR1 SGHDN, CDR2 FVKESK. Germline trimming cut 7 bases from V and 0 bases from J; bases unmatched to any gene: 6. This CDR3 has 15 residues.

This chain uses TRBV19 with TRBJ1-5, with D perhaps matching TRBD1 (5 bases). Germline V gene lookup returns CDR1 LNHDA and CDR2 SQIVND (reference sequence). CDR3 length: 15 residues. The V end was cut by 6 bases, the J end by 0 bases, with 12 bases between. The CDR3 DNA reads TGTGCCAGTAGCCGGTCTCAGGGTAGCAATCAGCCCCAGCATTTT. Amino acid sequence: CASSRSQGSNQPQHF. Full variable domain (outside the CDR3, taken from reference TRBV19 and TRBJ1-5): DGGITQSPKYLFRKEGQNVTLSCEQNLNHDAMYWYRQDPGQGLRLIYYSQIVNDFQKGDIAEGYSVSREKKESFPLTVTSAQKNPTAFYLCASSRSQGSNQPQHFGDGTRLSIL.

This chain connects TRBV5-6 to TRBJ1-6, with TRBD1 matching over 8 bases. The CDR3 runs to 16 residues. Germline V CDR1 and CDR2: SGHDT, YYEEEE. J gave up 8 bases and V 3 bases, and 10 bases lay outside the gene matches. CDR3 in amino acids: CASSSFSTGVHSPLHF. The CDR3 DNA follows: TGTGCCAGCAGCTCATTTTCGACAGGGGTCCATTCACCCCTCCACTTT.

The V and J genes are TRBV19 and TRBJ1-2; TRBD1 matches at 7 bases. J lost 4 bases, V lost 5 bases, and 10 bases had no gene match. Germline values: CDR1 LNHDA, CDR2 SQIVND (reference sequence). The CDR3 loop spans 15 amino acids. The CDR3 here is CASSHDRTGIYGYTF. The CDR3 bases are TGTGCCAGTAGTCACGACCGGACAGGTATCTATGGCTACACCTTC. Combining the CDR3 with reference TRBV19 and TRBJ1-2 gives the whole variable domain DGGITQSPKYLFRKEGQNVTLSCEQNLNHDAMYWYRQDPGQGLRLIYYSQIVNDFQKGDIAEGYSVSREKKESFPLTVTSAQKNPTAFYLCASSHDRTGIYGYTFGSGTRLTVV.

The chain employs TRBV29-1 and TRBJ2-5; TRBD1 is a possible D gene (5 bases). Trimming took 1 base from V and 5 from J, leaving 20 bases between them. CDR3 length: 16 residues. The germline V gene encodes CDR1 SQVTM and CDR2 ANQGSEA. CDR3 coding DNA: TGCAGCGTTGAAGGGGGTCCGGACATGTCTTGGGAGACCCAGTACTTC. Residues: CSVEGGPDMSWETQYF.

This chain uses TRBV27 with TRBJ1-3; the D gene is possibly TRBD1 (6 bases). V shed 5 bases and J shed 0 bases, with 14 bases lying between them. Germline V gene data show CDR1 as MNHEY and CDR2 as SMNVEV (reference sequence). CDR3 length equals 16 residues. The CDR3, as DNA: TGTGCCAGCAGTCCGGAAGGGGGGAGCTCTGGAAACACCATATATTTT. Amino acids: CASSPEGGSSGNTIYF.

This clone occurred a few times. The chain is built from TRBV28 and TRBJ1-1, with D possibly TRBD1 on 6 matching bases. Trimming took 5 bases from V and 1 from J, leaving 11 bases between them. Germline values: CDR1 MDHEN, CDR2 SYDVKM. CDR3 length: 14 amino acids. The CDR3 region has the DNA TGTGCCAGCAGTCTCCAGGGGACGAACACTGAAGCTTTCTTT. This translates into CASSLQGTNTEAFF.

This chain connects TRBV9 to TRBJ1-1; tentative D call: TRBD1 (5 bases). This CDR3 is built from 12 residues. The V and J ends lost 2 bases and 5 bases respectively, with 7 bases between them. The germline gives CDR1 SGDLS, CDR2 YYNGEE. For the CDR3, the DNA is TGTGCCAGCAGCGTTCAGGGAACTGAAGCTTTCTTT. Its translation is CASSVQGTEAFF.

The CDR3 coding sequence is TGTGCCAGCAGCGGAGACCTAGCGGGAGGAGGCGAGCAGTACTTC. Translated, it gives CASSGDLAGGGEQYF. This chain uses TRBV13 with TRBJ2-7; 11 bases match TRBD2. Germline values: CDR1 PRHDT, CDR2 FYEKMQ (reference sequence). This CDR3 has 15 residues. The ends lost 5 bases at V and 6 bases at J; junction bases unmatched: 9.

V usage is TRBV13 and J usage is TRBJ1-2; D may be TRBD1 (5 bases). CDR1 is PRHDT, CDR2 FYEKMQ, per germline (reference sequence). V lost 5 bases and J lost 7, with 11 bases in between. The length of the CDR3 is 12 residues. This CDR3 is CASSPYGGGYTF. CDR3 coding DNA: TGTGCCAGCAGCCCTTACGGGGGTGGCTACACCTTC.

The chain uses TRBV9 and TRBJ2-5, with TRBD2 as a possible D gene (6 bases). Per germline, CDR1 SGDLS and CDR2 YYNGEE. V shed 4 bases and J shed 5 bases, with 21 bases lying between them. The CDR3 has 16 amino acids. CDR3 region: CASSTLTGTRKETQYF. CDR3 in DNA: TGTGCCAGCAGCACTCTAACCGGGACTCGCAAGGAGACCCAGTACTTC.

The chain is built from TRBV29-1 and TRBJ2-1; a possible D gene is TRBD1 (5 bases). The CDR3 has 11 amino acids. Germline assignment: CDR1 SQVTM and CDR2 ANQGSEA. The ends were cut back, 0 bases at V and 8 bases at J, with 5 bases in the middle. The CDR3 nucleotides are TGCAGCGTTGAAGAAGGGGATGAGCAGTTCTTC. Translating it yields CSVEEGDEQFF.

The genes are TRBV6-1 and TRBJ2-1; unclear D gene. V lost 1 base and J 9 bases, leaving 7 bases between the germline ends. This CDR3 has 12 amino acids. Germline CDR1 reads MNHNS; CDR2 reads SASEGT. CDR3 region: CASSEVGLEQFF. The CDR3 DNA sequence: TGTGCCAGCAGTGAAGTGGGCCTTGAGCAGTTCTTC.

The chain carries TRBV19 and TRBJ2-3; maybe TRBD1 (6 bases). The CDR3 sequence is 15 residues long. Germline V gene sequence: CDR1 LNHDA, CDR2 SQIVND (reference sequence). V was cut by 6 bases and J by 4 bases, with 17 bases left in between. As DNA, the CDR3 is TGTGCCAGTAGGGGGGCGCCGGAGGACGCAGATACGCAGTATTTT. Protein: CASRGAPEDADTQYF.

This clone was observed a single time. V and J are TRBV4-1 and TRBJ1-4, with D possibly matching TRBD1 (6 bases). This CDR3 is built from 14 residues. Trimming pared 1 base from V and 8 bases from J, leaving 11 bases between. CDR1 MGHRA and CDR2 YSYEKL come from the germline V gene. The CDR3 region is CASSQVGGAEKLFF. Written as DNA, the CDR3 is TGCGCCAGCAGCCAAGTTGGGGGCGCGGAAAAACTGTTTTTT.

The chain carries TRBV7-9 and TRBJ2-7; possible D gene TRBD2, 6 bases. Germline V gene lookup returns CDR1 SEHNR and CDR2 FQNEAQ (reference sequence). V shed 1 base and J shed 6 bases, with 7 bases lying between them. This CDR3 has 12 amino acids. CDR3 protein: CASSLGGGEQYF. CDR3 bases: TGTGCCAGCAGCTTAGGGGGAGGCGAGCAGTACTTC.

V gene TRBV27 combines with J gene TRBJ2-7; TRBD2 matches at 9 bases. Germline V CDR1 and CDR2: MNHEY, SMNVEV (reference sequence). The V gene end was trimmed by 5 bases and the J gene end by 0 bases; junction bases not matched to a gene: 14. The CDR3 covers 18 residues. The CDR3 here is CASSRASGTLWSSYEQYF. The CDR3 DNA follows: TGTGCCAGCAGTCGGGCTAGCGGGACCCTATGGAGCTCCTACGAGCAGTACTTC.

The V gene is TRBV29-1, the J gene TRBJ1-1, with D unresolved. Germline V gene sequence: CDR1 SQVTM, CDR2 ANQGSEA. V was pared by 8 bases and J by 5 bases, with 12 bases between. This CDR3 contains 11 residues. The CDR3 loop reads CSPGPWTEAFF. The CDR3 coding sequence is TGCAGCCCCGGGCCTTGGACTGAAGCTTTCTTT.

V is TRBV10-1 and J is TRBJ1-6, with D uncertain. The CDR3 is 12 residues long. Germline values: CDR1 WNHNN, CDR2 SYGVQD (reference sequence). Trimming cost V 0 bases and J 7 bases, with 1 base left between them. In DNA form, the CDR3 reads TGCGCCAGCAGTGAGTCGAATTCACCCCTCCACTTT. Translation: CASSESNSPLHF.